The 8 T cell receptor beta chains below come from one sample, sequenced in a study of shared clonotypes between healthy human individuals. Naive CD8 cells comprised CD45RO-negative, CCR7-positively selected cells, excluding terminally differentiated effector memory CD45RA+ cells. TCRdb's copy holds only in-frame clones and misses some; the assay was immunoSEQ multiplex PCR. The data hold some 740,000 clones, with almost 95% observed a single time. Material: naive CD8+ T cells sorted from blood. These receptors were taken from a man aged 25 to 40 in good health.

The CDR3 sequence is CASSQLGTGGPETQYF. CDR3 in DNA: TGTGCCAGCAGCCAACTCGGGACAGGGGGCCCCGAGACCCAGTACTTC. This rearrangement joins TRBV27 to TRBJ2-5, with TRBD1 matching 12 bases. J was trimmed by 5 bases and V by 6 bases; bases with no gene match: 10. CDR1 and CDR2 (germline): MNHEY, SMNVEV (reference sequence). The CDR3 is 16 amino acids.

This chain joins TRBV27 and TRBJ2-7; TRBD1 agrees at 7 bases. CDR3 length: 12 amino acids. J lost 6 bases, V lost 6 bases, and 5 bases had no gene match. Germline V gives CDR1 MNHEY, CDR2 SMNVEV (reference sequence). The CDR3 region is CASSRTGAEQYF. Written as DNA, the CDR3 is TGTGCCAGCAGCAGAACAGGGGCCGAGCAGTACTTC.

The rearrangement uses TRBV7-9 and TRBJ2-7, with TRBD1 identical over 7 bases. J was trimmed by 5 bases and V by 3 bases; bases with no gene match: 1. The CDR3 has 12 amino acids. Germline values: CDR1 SEHNR, CDR2 FQNEAQ (reference sequence). For the CDR3, the DNA is TGTGCCAGCAGCTTGGACAGGCACGAGCAGTACTTC. Its protein is CASSLDRHEQYF. Full variable domain (remainder filled in from reference TRBV7-9 and TRBJ2-7): DTGVSQNPRHKITKRGQNVTFRCDPISEHNRLYWYRQTLGQGPEFLTYFQNEAQLEKSRLLSDRFSAERPKGSFSTLEIQRTEQGDSAMYLCASSLDRHEQYFGPGTRLTVT.

The DNA for the CDR3 is TGTGCCAGCAGTGAACCAGGGTGGGAGACCCAGTACTTC. Its protein product is CASSEPGWETQYF. V is TRBV2 and J is TRBJ2-5, with D possibly being TRBD1 (5 bases). Deletions cut 2 bases from V and 5 bases from J, with 9 bases between. Germline CDR1 and CDR2: SNHLY and FYNNEI. There are 13 residues in the CDR3.

This clone came up once. The rearrangement joins TRBV10-1 to TRBJ1-1; D gene uncertain. The CDR3 consists of 13 residues. Trimming cost V 6 bases and J 5 bases, with 13 bases left between them. Germline loops: CDR1 WNHNN, CDR2 SYGVQD (reference sequence). The CDR3, as DNA: TGCGCCAGCAGCGTGTCCGGGAGGACTGAAGCTTTCTTT. Its protein is CASSVSGRTEAFF.

V is TRBV29-1 and J is TRBJ1-2; 8 nucleotides match TRBD1. Germline V gives CDR1 SQVTM, CDR2 ANQGSEA. The CDR3 loop spans 15 amino acids. With 5 bases clipped from V and 8 bases from J, the junction kept 16 bases outside the gene matches. The CDR3 sequence is CSVKGRDRGEGGYTF. As DNA, the CDR3 is TGCAGCGTTAAAGGTCGCGACAGGGGAGAGGGAGGCTACACCTTC.

J is TRBJ2-7 and V is TRBV11-2, with TRBD1 as a possible D gene (5 bases). The CDR3 consists of 13 residues. V was clipped by 1 base and J by 3 bases, with 7 bases between them. Germline CDR1 SGHAT, CDR2 FQNNGV. Here the CDR3 DNA reads TGTGCCAGCAGCTTAGCCAGGGTCTACGAGCAGTACTTC. This gives the protein CASSLARVYEQYF.

The chain couples TRBV29-1 to TRBJ2-2; D uncertain. Trimming took off 7 bases at V and 1 base at J, with 10 bases between the two ends. This CDR3 region has 13 residues. Germline values: CDR1 SQVTM, CDR2 ANQGSEA. CDR3: CSGHPENTGELFF. The CDR3, as DNA: TGCAGCGGACACCCAGAGAACACCGGGGAGCTGTTTTTT.